This is a list of T cell receptor beta chains from one sample in a study of blood T cell repertoires in COVID-19. The repertoire was sequenced with immunoSEQ multiplex PCR; TCRdb's copy has only in-frame clones and lacks some. In the table there are about 260,000 clones, around 84% of which are singletons. The sequenced sample consisted of PBMCs or T cells enriched from blood (not recorded which). The receptors shown here come from a man aged 25-40 years with acute COVID-19. CDR3s include the opening cysteine and the closing phenylalanine or tryptophan. The order of the fields is V gene, clone size, J gene, D gene, CDR3 protein, CDR3 DNA. D genes are given only for firm matches. Rows may omit the clone size; those that give it use once, few, many or a size class.

v_call: TRBV24-1
clone_size: NA
j_call: TRBJ2-1
d_call: NA
cdr3_aa: CATSDFQGGYNEQFF
cdr3_nt: TGTGCCACCAGTGATTTCCAGGGCGGCTACAATGAGCAGTTCTTC

v_call: TRBV5-4
clone_size: NA
j_call: TRBJ2-3
d_call: NA
cdr3_aa: CASSSLVDTQYF
cdr3_nt: TGTGCCAGCAGCTCCCTCGTAGATACGCAGTATTTT

v_call: TRBV24-1
clone_size: NA
j_call: TRBJ2-2
d_call: NA
cdr3_aa: CATSAPSPPGELFF
cdr3_nt: TGTGCCACCAGTGCCCCGAGTCCCCCCGGGGAGCTGTTTTTT

v_call: TRBV27
clone_size: once
j_call: TRBJ1-1
d_call: NA
cdr3_aa: CASSFPGLGAFF
cdr3_nt: TGTGCCAGCAGTTTTCCGGGACTGGGAGCTTTCTTT

v_call: TRBV10-1
clone_size: NA
j_call: TRBJ2-3
d_call: TRBD1
cdr3_aa: CASSEYRQGDHTQYF
cdr3_nt: TGCGCCAGCAGTGAGTACCGGCAGGGGGATCATACGCAGTATTTT

v_call: TRBV19
clone_size: few
j_call: TRBJ1-4
d_call: TRBD1
cdr3_aa: CASSLRTGSEKLFF
cdr3_nt: TGTGCCAGTAGTCTTCGGACAGGGAGTGAAAAACTGTTTTTT

v_call: TRBV5-1
clone_size: NA
j_call: TRBJ1-2
d_call: NA
cdr3_aa: CASSGMTDLYGYTF
cdr3_nt: TGTGCCAGCAGCGGAATGACAGACCTCTATGGCTACACCTTC

v_call: TRBV5-4
clone_size: few
j_call: TRBJ1-1
d_call: NA
cdr3_aa: CASSLAGVLTEAFF
cdr3_nt: TGTGCCAGCAGCTTGGCCGGGGTTCTCACTGAAGCTTTCTTT

v_call: TRBV9
clone_size: once
j_call: TRBJ1-6
d_call: NA
cdr3_aa: CASSGMADSYNSPLHF
cdr3_nt: TGTGCCAGCAGCGGTATGGCGGACAGCTATAATTCACCCCTCCACTTT

v_call: TRBV6-1
clone_size: NA
j_call: TRBJ1-5
d_call: NA
cdr3_aa: CASSEAPPMGNQPQHF
cdr3_nt: TGTGCCAGCAGTGAGGCTCCGCCGATGGGCAATCAGCCCCAGCATTTT

v_call: TRBV30
clone_size: NA
j_call: TRBJ1-1
d_call: NA
cdr3_aa: CAWSSGWGTEAFF
cdr3_nt: TGTGCCTGGAGTTCAGGGTGGGGCACTGAAGCTTTCTTT

v_call: TRBV19
clone_size: NA
j_call: TRBJ2-2
d_call: NA
cdr3_aa: CASIPAGNTGELFF
cdr3_nt: TGTGCCAGTATTCCCGCGGGGAACACCGGGGAGCTGTTTTTT

v_call: TRBV3-1/TRBV3-2
clone_size: NA
j_call: TRBJ1-5
d_call: NA
cdr3_aa: CASSQGEQPQHF
cdr3_nt: TGTGCCAGCAGCCAAGGCGAACAGCCCCAGCATTTT

v_call: TRBV27
clone_size: NA
j_call: TRBJ2-1
d_call: TRBD2
cdr3_aa: CASSRRLAGGPTYNEQFF
cdr3_nt: TGTGCCAGCAGCCGTCGGCTAGCGGGAGGACCGACCTACAATGAGCAGTTCTTC

v_call: TRBV2
clone_size: few
j_call: TRBJ1-5
d_call: TRBD1
cdr3_aa: CASRTGTGGGEPQHF
cdr3_nt: TGTGCCAGCAGGACCGGGACAGGGGGCGGTGAGCCCCAGCATTTT

v_call: TRBV19
clone_size: NA
j_call: TRBJ2-6
d_call: NA
cdr3_aa: CASAKGVSGANVLTF
cdr3_nt: TGTGCCAGCGCGAAAGGGGTCTCTGGGGCCAACGTCCTGACTTTC

v_call: TRBV27
clone_size: NA
j_call: TRBJ1-1
d_call: NA
cdr3_aa: CASRTPPHTEAFF
cdr3_nt: TGTGCCAGCAGGACTCCTCCACACACTGAAGCTTTCTTT

v_call: TRBV6-5
clone_size: NA
j_call: TRBJ1-2
d_call: NA
cdr3_aa: CASSYLGQHGYTF
cdr3_nt: TGTGCCAGCAGTTACCTTGGACAGCACGGCTACACCTTC

v_call: TRBV12-3/TRBV12-4
clone_size: NA
j_call: TRBJ1-2
d_call: TRBD1
cdr3_aa: CASSLGDRGGYTF
cdr3_nt: TGTGCCAGCAGTTTAGGGGACAGGGGCGGCTACACCTTC

v_call: TRBV9
clone_size: NA
j_call: TRBJ1-1
d_call: NA
cdr3_aa: CASSGRQDIPNTEAFF
cdr3_nt: TGTGCCAGCAGCGGGAGACAGGATATTCCGAACACTGAAGCTTTCTTT

v_call: TRBV5-1
clone_size: NA
j_call: TRBJ1-1
d_call: NA
cdr3_aa: CASSARTVAAGTEAFF
cdr3_nt: TGCGCCAGCAGCGCAAGGACTGTCGCGGCGGGCACTGAAGCTTTCTTT

v_call: TRBV19
clone_size: NA
j_call: TRBJ2-3
d_call: NA
cdr3_aa: CASSIVIDSLGTDTQYF
cdr3_nt: TGTGCCAGTAGTATAGTAATAGACAGCCTCGGCACAGATACGCAGTATTTT

v_call: TRBV3-1/TRBV3-2
clone_size: NA
j_call: TRBJ2-6
d_call: TRBD2
cdr3_aa: CASSQRGGANVLTF
cdr3_nt: TGTGCCAGCAGCCAGCGGGGGGGTGCCAACGTCCTGACTTTC

v_call: TRBV24-1
clone_size: NA
j_call: TRBJ2-5
d_call: NA
cdr3_aa: CATSDERTVQETQYF
cdr3_nt: TGTGCCACCAGTGATGAAAGGACAGTCCAAGAGACCCAGTACTTC

v_call: TRBV7-6
clone_size: NA
j_call: TRBJ1-6
d_call: NA
cdr3_aa: CASSLANNSPLHF
cdr3_nt: TGTGCCAGCAGCTTAGCTAATAATTCACCCCTCCACTTT

v_call: TRBV6-5
clone_size: NA
j_call: TRBJ1-4
d_call: TRBD1
cdr3_aa: CASSYSQGAPREKLFF
cdr3_nt: TGTGCCAGCAGTTACTCCCAGGGGGCGCCGAGGGAAAAACTGTTTTTT

v_call: TRBV4-2
clone_size: NA
j_call: TRBJ1-3
d_call: NA
cdr3_aa: CASSGGSPGAGNTIYF
cdr3_nt: TGTGCCAGCAGCGGGGGGTCCCCGGGGGCTGGAAACACCATATATTTT

v_call: TRBV28
clone_size: NA
j_call: TRBJ1-2
d_call: NA
cdr3_aa: CASSSSSNYGYTF
cdr3_nt: TGTGCCAGCAGCTCCTCCTCGAACTATGGCTACACCTTC

v_call: TRBV28
clone_size: NA
j_call: TRBJ1-6
d_call: TRBD1
cdr3_aa: CASRVTGDSPLHF
cdr3_nt: TGTGCCAGCAGGGTGACAGGGGACTCACCCCTCCACTTT

v_call: TRBV3-1/TRBV3-2
clone_size: few
j_call: TRBJ1-5
d_call: TRBD1
cdr3_aa: CASSHSGQNQPQHF
cdr3_nt: TGTGCCAGCAGCCACTCGGGACAGAATCAGCCCCAGCATTTT

v_call: TRBV4-1
clone_size: NA
j_call: TRBJ2-5
d_call: NA
cdr3_aa: CASSQVLGGGFGETQYF
cdr3_nt: TGCGCCAGCAGCCAAGTTTTAGGGGGGGGATTTGGAGAGACCCAGTACTTC

v_call: TRBV28
clone_size: NA
j_call: TRBJ1-3
d_call: NA
cdr3_aa: CASSPGLSSGNTIYF
cdr3_nt: TGTGCCAGCTCTCCGGGACTAAGCTCTGGAAACACCATATATTTT

v_call: TRBV19
clone_size: few
j_call: TRBJ1-6
d_call: NA
cdr3_aa: CASSQLRDNSPLHF
cdr3_nt: TGTGCCAGTAGTCAGCTCAGGGATAACTCACCCCTCCACTTT

v_call: TRBV6-2/TRBV6-3
clone_size: NA
j_call: TRBJ2-4
d_call: TRBD2
cdr3_aa: CASSYSGTINIQYF
cdr3_nt: TGTGCCAGCAGTTACTCTGGGACTATTAACATTCAGTACTTC

v_call: TRBV19
clone_size: NA
j_call: TRBJ2-2
d_call: TRBD1
cdr3_aa: CASGDRGLSGELFF
cdr3_nt: TGTGCCAGTGGGGACAGGGGGCTTTCCGGGGAGCTGTTTTTT

v_call: TRBV5-1
clone_size: NA
j_call: TRBJ2-3
d_call: TRBD2
cdr3_aa: CASSLALATSGGTDTQYF
cdr3_nt: TGCGCCAGCAGCTTGGCATTAGCGACTAGCGGAGGCACAGATACGCAGTATTTT

v_call: TRBV3-1/TRBV3-2
clone_size: NA
j_call: TRBJ1-5
d_call: NA
cdr3_aa: CASSLPGGNQPQHF
cdr3_nt: TGTGCCAGCAGCCTTCCGGGGGGGAATCAGCCCCAGCATTTT

v_call: TRBV15
clone_size: NA
j_call: TRBJ1-1
d_call: NA
cdr3_aa: CATSRGGGDTEAFF
cdr3_nt: TGTGCCACCAGCAGAGGAGGAGGGGACACTGAAGCTTTCTTT

v_call: TRBV7-9
clone_size: NA
j_call: TRBJ2-5
d_call: NA
cdr3_aa: CASSLSLGHQMAQYF
cdr3_nt: TGTGCCAGCAGCTTATCTTTGGGGCATCAAATGGCCCAGTACTTC

v_call: TRBV5-8
clone_size: NA
j_call: TRBJ2-1
d_call: NA
cdr3_aa: CASSLQGLPRNEQFF
cdr3_nt: TGTGCCAGCAGCTTGCAGGGACTCCCGCGGAATGAGCAGTTCTTC

v_call: TRBV5-1
clone_size: NA
j_call: TRBJ1-5
d_call: NA
cdr3_aa: CASSLVAGNNQPQHF
cdr3_nt: TGCGCCAGCAGCTTGGTGGCAGGGAATAATCAGCCCCAGCATTTT

v_call: TRBV3-1/TRBV3-2
clone_size: many
j_call: TRBJ2-2
d_call: NA
cdr3_aa: CASSHSEVGELFF
cdr3_nt: TGTGCCAGCAGCCACAGCGAGGTAGGGGAGCTGTTTTTT

v_call: TRBV2
clone_size: few
j_call: TRBJ1-6
d_call: NA
cdr3_aa: CASRRGLSNLTLHF
cdr3_nt: TGTGCCAGCAGAAGGGGACTCTCCAATTTGACCCTCCACTTT

v_call: TRBV14
clone_size: NA
j_call: TRBJ2-5
d_call: NA
cdr3_aa: CASSHDRNLQETQYF
cdr3_nt: TGTGCCAGCAGCCATGACAGGAACCTCCAAGAGACCCAGTACTTC

v_call: TRBV27
clone_size: few
j_call: TRBJ2-4
d_call: NA
cdr3_aa: CASKVQGLAKNIQYF
cdr3_nt: TGTGCCAGCAAGGTCCAGGGCTTAGCCAAAAACATTCAGTACTTC

v_call: TRBV10-3
clone_size: few
j_call: TRBJ1-1
d_call: NA
cdr3_aa: CAISEDLLAFF
cdr3_nt: TGTGCCATCAGTGAGGACTTGCTGGCTTTCTTT

v_call: TRBV7-9
clone_size: NA
j_call: TRBJ1-2
d_call: NA
cdr3_aa: CASRRTVDTYGYTF
cdr3_nt: TGTGCCAGCCGGCGGACAGTCGATACCTATGGCTACACCTTC

v_call: TRBV14
clone_size: once
j_call: TRBJ1-1
d_call: NA
cdr3_aa: CASSERGLGTEAFF
cdr3_nt: TGTGCCAGCAGCGAGCGCGGGCTAGGGACTGAAGCTTTCTTT

v_call: TRBV6-2/TRBV6-3
clone_size: NA
j_call: TRBJ2-1
d_call: NA
cdr3_aa: CASSYTGAYNEQFF
cdr3_nt: TGTGCCAGCAGTTACACAGGCGCCTACAATGAGCAGTTCTTC

v_call: TRBV9
clone_size: NA
j_call: TRBJ2-3
d_call: TRBD2
cdr3_aa: CASRNLAAYTDTQYF
cdr3_nt: TGTGCCAGCAGAAACCTAGCGGCGTACACAGATACGCAGTATTTT

v_call: TRBV27
clone_size: NA
j_call: TRBJ2-2
d_call: NA
cdr3_aa: CASTRFGELFF
cdr3_nt: TGTGCCAGCACCAGGTTCGGGGAGCTGTTTTTT

v_call: TRBV2
clone_size: NA
j_call: TRBJ1-6
d_call: NA
cdr3_aa: CASSAGLQTNKLHF
cdr3_nt: TGTGCCAGCAGTGCGGGACTCCAGACGAATAAACTCCACTTT

v_call: TRBV15
clone_size: NA
j_call: TRBJ1-3
d_call: TRBD1
cdr3_aa: CATFDRGDSGNTIYF
cdr3_nt: TGTGCCACCTTTGACAGGGGTGACTCTGGAAACACCATATATTTT

v_call: TRBV7-2
clone_size: NA
j_call: TRBJ1-2
d_call: NA
cdr3_aa: CASSLSRPTGVNYGYTF
cdr3_nt: TGTGCCAGCAGCTTATCCCGACCGACGGGGGTGAACTATGGCTACACCTTC

v_call: TRBV30
clone_size: NA
j_call: TRBJ2-1
d_call: NA
cdr3_aa: CAWSPYYNEQFF
cdr3_nt: TGTGCCTGGAGTCCCTACTACAATGAGCAGTTCTTC

v_call: TRBV27
clone_size: NA
j_call: TRBJ1-1
d_call: TRBD1
cdr3_aa: CASSFGTGTEAFF
cdr3_nt: TGTGCCAGCAGTTTTGGGACAGGGACTGAAGCTTTCTTT

v_call: TRBV12-3/TRBV12-4
clone_size: NA
j_call: TRBJ2-1
d_call: NA
cdr3_aa: CASRISKEQFF
cdr3_nt: TGTGCCAGCAGAATTAGCAAAGAGCAGTTCTTC

v_call: TRBV19
clone_size: NA
j_call: TRBJ2-5
d_call: TRBD1
cdr3_aa: CASRGQLQETQYF
cdr3_nt: TGTGCCAGCCGGGGACAGCTACAAGAGACCCAGTACTTC